The 23 T cell receptor beta chains reported below all come from one sample, sequenced in a study of tumor-infiltrating lymphocytes in primary liver carcinoma. Extraction of RNA together with DNA used roughly 20-33 mg of unsorted bulk tissue. The input was around 500 ng total RNA; TCR beta cDNA was made from it with a constant-region primer. ARM-PCR was slightly modified, and three nested multiplex PCR rounds with it gave rise to the TCR beta libraries. Forward primers for TRBV1-TRBV30 and a C-beta reverse primer served the first two PCR rounds, at about 10 cycles each. TCRdb reanalysed the multiplex PCR reads using MiXCR and keeps one entry per CDR3 protein. The repertoire holds roughly 120,000 distinct CDR3 sequences, with around two thirds as singletons. Sequences were obtained from liver tumor tissue from sampling region 1. The sample's subset: tumor region T1, superior pole. These receptors were taken from a woman in her fifties or sixties with primary liver carcinoma and hepatitis B virus infection.

With regard to this clonotype: One junction end disagrees with the germline gene, perhaps due to a read error. This chain links TRBV6-6 with TRBJ1-5; 11 bases map to TRBD1. This CDR3 comprises 15 residues. Germline V lookup: CDR1 MNHNY, CDR2 SVGAGI (reference sequence). CDR3 protein: CASSRDRGENQSQHF. CDR3 sequence (DNA): TGTGCCAGCAGTCGGGACAGGGGGGAGAATCAGTCCCAGCATTTT.

J is TRBJ2-7 and V is TRBV28; D gene unclear. CDR1 and CDR2 (germline): MDHEN, SYDVKM. The CDR3 length is 12 residues. The germline V and J ends were trimmed by 3 bases and 3 bases, with 6 bases remaining between them. Written as DNA, the CDR3 is TGTGCCAGCAGTTTGGATATCTACGAGCAGTACTTC. Translated, it gives CASSLDIYEQYF.

This clonotype has a count of ten or more. For the CDR3, the DNA is TGTGCCAGCTCACCACCTAGCGGGGCGAACACCGGGGAGCTGTTTTTT. Its translation is CASSPPSGANTGELFF. V usage is TRBV18 and J usage is TRBJ2-2; 8 bases are a match to TRBD2. The CDR3 is 16 residues long. Germline values: CDR1 KGHSH, CDR2 LQKENI. V was clipped by 0 bases and J by 0 bases; unmatched bases: 0.

Comments on this clonotype: This may arise from a read error, as a much more abundant clone is one base away. This sequence joins TRBV6-5 and TRBJ1-2, with D possibly matching TRBD1 (5 bases). The CDR3 runs 13 residues. Germline values: CDR1 MNHEY, CDR2 SVGAGI. CDR3 sequence: CSSSLRRGDGYTF. CDR3 DNA sequence: TGTTCCAGCAGCCTCCGGAGGGGCGATGGCTACACCTTC.

With respect to this clonotype: This CDR3 fails to terminate in the conserved phenylalanine or tryptophan, so it likely reflects a read error. V is TRBV11-2 and J is TRBJ2-3; 7 bases are a match to TRBD2. Germline V gives CDR1 SGHAT, CDR2 FQNNGV. The CDR3 totals 15 residues. CDR3: CTSSLVTGLTDTQYL. The DNA for the CDR3 is TGTACCAGCAGCTTAGTCACGGGACTAACAGATACGCAGTATCTT.

This chain uses TRBV28 with TRBJ2-7; tentative D call: TRBD1 (6 bases). V was clipped by 5 bases and J by 0 bases, with 14 bases between them. This CDR3 is 15 amino acids long. Germline V gene data show CDR1 as MDHEN and CDR2 as SYDVKM. For the CDR3, the DNA is TGTGCCAGCAGTCCCGTGGGGGCGAGCTCCTACGAGCAGTACTTC. Encoded protein: CASSPVGASSYEQYF. Combining the CDR3 with reference TRBV28 and TRBJ2-7 gives the whole variable domain DVKVTQSSRYLVKRTGEKVFLECVQDMDHENMFWYRQDPGLGLRLIYFSYDVKMKEKGDIPEGYSVSREKKERFSLILESASTNQTSMYLCASSPVGASSYEQYFGPGTRLTVT.

In its sample, this clonotype was seen once. The chain employs TRBV5-1 and TRBJ1-2; weak D call: TRBD1 (5 bases). V shed 7 bases and J shed 4 bases, with 17 bases lying between them. There are 14 residues in the CDR3. In germline, CDR1 is SGHRS, CDR2 YFSETQ. The CDR3 coding sequence is TGCGCCAGCCAACGATGGGAGGGGACCTATGGCTACACCTTC. Its protein product is CASQRWEGTYGYTF.

Concerning this clonotype itself: At one boundary the junction diverges from the germline segment, which might be a read error. The rearrangement uses TRBV11-2 and TRBJ1-1; weak D call: TRBD1 (5 bases). Germline lookup yields CDR1 SGHAT and CDR2 FQNNGV. CDR3 length equals 16 residues. The CDR3 here is CAGSWVGVSWVTEAFF. CDR3 coding DNA: TGTGCCGGCAGCTGGGTAGGGGTTAGTTGGGTCACTGAAGCTTTCTTT.

This clonotype showed up just once. The chain joins TRBV6-6 to TRBJ1-1; possibly TRBD1 for D (5 bases). Trimming left V 4 bases short and J 11 bases short, with 17 bases between. This CDR3 spans 13 amino acids. In germline, CDR1 is MNHNY, CDR2 SVGAGI (reference sequence). This CDR3 reads CASSSLGGFEAFF. The CDR3 nucleotides are TGTGCCAGCAGTTCCCTTGGGGGTTTTGAGGCTTTCTTT.

This clonotype was found once. This sequence joins TRBV10-2 and TRBJ1-5; D gene ambiguous. Germline V gene lookup returns CDR1 WSHSY and CDR2 SAAADI. The length of the CDR3 is 14 residues. V lost 4 bases to trimming and J lost 5 bases, with 12 bases between them. The CDR3 loop is CASSVSSSDQPQHF. For the CDR3, the DNA is TGCGCCAGCAGTGTGTCATCTAGTGATCAGCCCCAGCATTTT.

In regard to this clonotype: One base away lies a much larger clone, so this may be a sequencing read error. The chain joins TRBV6-1 to TRBJ1-4; D unresolved. With 1 base removed from V and 6 bases from J, the gap between germline ends came to 9 bases. The CDR3 consists of 14 residues. Germline V gives CDR1 MNHNS, CDR2 SASEGT. CDR3 loop: CASSEGIGHEKLFF. In DNA form, the CDR3 reads TGTGCCAGCAGTGAAGGGATCGGGCATGAAAAACTGTTTTTT.

In the case of this clonotype: One end of the junction fails to match germline, which may point to a read error. The chain has TRBV11-2 and TRBJ1-2, with D possibly being TRBD1 (5 bases). The CDR3 is made up of 17 amino acids. Per germline, CDR1 SGHAT and CDR2 FQNNGV. Written as DNA, the CDR3 is TGTGCCAGCAGCTTAGACCCGATCAGGGCGCTGCGCAATGGCTACACCTTT. This codes for CASSLDPIRALRNGYTF.

This clonotype was observed once. The gene calls are TRBV20-1 and TRBJ1-6; 7 nucleotides align to TRBD1. This CDR3 spans 15 amino acids. J lost 11 bases, V lost 8 bases, and 18 bases had no gene match. CDR1 DFQATT and CDR2 SNEGSKA come from the germline V gene (reference sequence). The CDR3 loop reads CSTTPSTGSNPPLHF. The CDR3 region has the DNA TGCAGTACTACGCCCTCGACAGGGAGCAATCCACCCCTCCACTTT.

This clonotype turned up a few times. V usage is TRBV7-9 and J usage is TRBJ1-1; possibly TRBD1 for D (5 bases). There are 13 residues in the CDR3. Germline V gene lookup returns CDR1 SEHNR and CDR2 FQNEAQ (reference sequence). V lost 5 bases to trimming and J lost 11 bases, with 18 bases between them. In DNA form, the CDR3 reads TGTGCCAGCAGCGCGGGACTGGGCGAGATTGCTTTCTTT. Translating gives CASSAGLGEIAFF.

Worth noting for this clonotype: Since a much larger clone is just one base distant, this may be a read error. The V and J genes are TRBV6-5 and TRBJ2-6; weak D call: TRBD2 (6 bases). CDR3 size: 17 residues. Germline loops: CDR1 MNHEY, CDR2 SVGAGI. V was shortened by 6 bases and J by 0 bases, with 15 bases between the two germline ends. CDR3 sequence (DNA): TGTGCCAGCAGGCCCTACCGGAGGGGCTCTGGGGCCAACGTCCTGACTTTC. It codes for CASRPYRRGSGANVLTF.

As concerns this clonotype: This may be a read error: a much more frequent sequence differs by one nucleotide. The rearrangement joins TRBV6-1 to TRBJ2-5; TRBD2 is a possible D gene (6 bases). The CDR3 length is 13 residues. The V gene lost 7 bases and the J gene lost 4 bases, with 13 bases spanning the gap. Looked up from germline, CDR1 is MNHNS and CDR2 is SASEGT. In DNA form, the CDR3 reads TGTGCCAGCATAAGGACTATGTCAGAGACCCAGTACTTC. Its protein product is CASIRTMSETQYF.

This clonotype was seen a handful of times. V is TRBV7-8 and J is TRBJ2-3; 12 bases map to TRBD2. This CDR3 has 16 amino acids. The trim removed 5 bases at V and 6 bases at J, leaving 9 bases unmatched. CDR1 SGHVS and CDR2 FQNEAQ come from the germline V gene. The CDR3 loop is CASSRRLAGGSDTQYF. Here the CDR3 DNA reads TGTGCCAGCAGCAGACGGCTAGCGGGAGGGTCCGATACGCAGTATTTT.

As concerns this clonotype: A read error may account for a junction end that differs from germline. The rearrangement joins TRBV4-2 to TRBJ2-4; D not certain. This CDR3 contains 18 residues. Germline V gene data show CDR1 as LGHNA and CDR2 as YNFKEQ. Here the CDR3 DNA reads TGTGTCAGCAGCCAATCCTACACAACAAGGACAGCCAAAAACATTCAGTACTTC. Translated, it gives CVSSQSYTTRTAKNIQYF.

Details on this clonotype: A junction end diverges from the germline sequence, so it may reflect a read error. The chain links TRBV12-3 or TRBV12-4 to TRBJ2-6, with 12 bases identical to TRBD1. The CDR3 loop spans 19 amino acids. CDR3 sequence (DNA): TGTGCCAGCAGTCCCGGGACAGGGGGCGCCTTTTCTGTGGCCAACGTCCTGGCTTTC. As protein: CASSPGTGGAFSVANVLAF.

In regard to this clonotype: Possible read error: a much larger clone is one base away. This sequence joins TRBV4-2 and TRBJ2-2, with 9 bases aligning to TRBD2. Germline lookup yields CDR1 LGHNA and CDR2 YNFKEQ. CDR3 length: 15 amino acids. This CDR3 reads CASSPGGRAPGEQFF. The CDR3 DNA sequence: TGTGCCAGCAGCCCGGGCGGGAGGGCCCCCGGGGAGCAGTTTTTT.

This clonotype was seen at least ten times. V gene TRBV6-6 combines with J gene TRBJ2-7, with 7 nucleotides matching TRBD1. The CDR3 loop spans 13 amino acids. Trimming removed 2 bases from V and 9 bases from J; junction bases left unmatched: 7. Germline loops: CDR1 MNHNY, CDR2 SVGAGI (reference sequence). The CDR3 here is CASSYGQVSAQYF. CDR3 coding DNA: TGTGCCAGCAGTTACGGACAGGTCTCGGCGCAGTACTTC.

The chain employs TRBV28 and TRBJ2-1; no clear D gene. Trimming cost V 5 bases and J 0 bases, with 8 bases left between them. This CDR3 is 14 amino acids long. Germline V lookup: CDR1 MDHEN, CDR2 SYDVKM. The CDR3 protein is CASSIGPSYNEQFF. The CDR3 DNA reads TGTGCCAGCAGTATAGGGCCCTCCTACAATGAGCAGTTCTTC.

Note on this clonotype: The conserved phenylalanine or tryptophan is not found at the CDR3 terminus, so this likely reflects a read error. The genes are TRBV4-1 and TRBJ1-2; D is unclear. The V gene lost 3 bases and the J gene lost 9 bases, with 26 bases spanning the gap. The CDR3 consists of 17 residues. Per the germline V gene, CDR1 is MGHRA and CDR2 is YSYEKL. The CDR3 DNA reads as TGCGCCAGCAGCCAGTTGCGGTTGGTCCTAGTCGTGGGGAGCTACACCTCT. Protein product: CASSQLRLVLVVGSYTS.